This T cell receptor (beta chain) stems from a study of blood T cell repertoires in COVID-19. Study in general: Spain, Italy and the United States supplied samples that represented acute and convalescent COVID-19.

The CDR3 consists of 16 residues. CDR1 is LGHNA and CDR2 is YSLEER in the germline V gene. Germline trimming cut 0 bases from V and 7 bases from J; bases unmatched to any gene: 7. Assay used: immunoSEQ multiplex PCR; TCRdb lists only in-frame clones, some missing. The sample comprises over 70,000 clones, around 91% of which are singletons, and around 4.1% rests with the top ten. The rearrangement joins TRBV4-3 to TRBJ2-1; 9 bases are a match to TRBD1. Specimen: peripheral blood. This receptor was identified in a woman aged 80 or older with active or convalescent COVID-19. The CDR3 protein is CASSQDVDRGNNEQFF. The CDR3 coding sequence is TGCGCCAGCAGCCAAGATGTGGACAGGGGTAATAATGAGCAGTTCTTC.